Sequencing of this T cell receptor (beta chain) was carried out in a study of tumor-infiltrating lymphocytes in primary liver carcinoma (dated by TCRdb to the late 2010s). Notes on the research overall: Hepatocellular carcinoma (four) or combined HCC and intrahepatic cholangiocarcinoma (one) was present in the five patients, who were three men and two women aged 30 to 69 years. The five patients had tumors staged T1-T3 N0M0, with maximum diameters ranging from 4.2 to 10 cm. Roughly 3.65 to 7.13 million productive TCRbeta reads were obtained per sample, and no significant difference in read depth was found between tissue types. For each liver tumor, the study sampled five regions along with adjacent normal tissue and blood, and applied TCRbeta repertoire sequencing, expression microarrays and whole-exome sequencing. TCRbeta repertoire sequencing covered about 35 specimens from 5 patients: roughly 25 tumor regions, 5 adjacent noncancerous liver tissues and 5 peripheral blood samples. Agilent mRNA microarray profiling was performed on the 25 tumor region samples to relate TCRbeta repertoire diversity to the local molecular phenotype. High reproducibility was observed for the technical replicate repertoires, with mean shared-clone rates around 0.9 and correlation coefficients above 0.95. The paper as a whole reports these results and caveats: Because the samples were bulk and unsorted, CD4+ and CD8+ T cell repertoires could not be compared. Pairs of tumor regions showed greater repertoire overlap (mean roughly 36%) than tumor-adjacent pairs (17%) or tumor-blood pairs (approximately 15%), which is consistent with antigen-driven expansion. A significantly larger repertoire fraction was made up by the top 250 clones in tumors than in blood (p = 0.039). Only about 7.5-25% of top clones were found in all five regions of a tumor, suggesting spatial heterogeneity of tumor-infiltrating T cells. Because sequencing covered only the TCR beta chain and unpaired alpha chains were not captured, true repertoire diversity is likely underestimated. Only 4 or 5 patients were included in the study, and the authors note that the findings should be validated in a larger study.

This clonotype was counted between two and nine times. Which antigen it targets is not known. A much larger clonotype is one base distant, so this may be a read error. Lacking the conserved final phenylalanine or tryptophan, this CDR3 likely reflects a read error. Without any cell sorting, total RNA and DNA were co-extracted from approximately 20-30 mg of bulk tissue using the AllPrep DNA/RNA mini kit. Five patients with histopathologically diagnosed primary liver carcinoma underwent surgical resection in China between late 2015 and March 2016. At the time of sampling, the patients had chronic HBV infection and had not received any treatment. Each tumor was sampled at five spatially separated regions: the tumor centre plus the superior, inferior, left-lateral and right-lateral poles. According to histology, viable tumor cells made up more than 75% of every tumor sample. Fresh tumor and adjacent tissue pieces were bisected, with one half stored in RNAlater at -80 degrees C and the other half sent for histology.

Using a constant-region primer and ProtoScript II reverse transcriptase, TCRbeta-specific cDNA was reverse-transcribed from 400 to 550 ng total RNA. Three nested multiplex PCR rounds, following a slightly modified ARM-PCR procedure, were used to build the TCRbeta libraries. Sample barcodes and Illumina adapters were added in a final 25-cycle PCR with Deep VentR polymerase. Before sequencing, amplicons between 200 and 500 bp were purified from gel using a QIAquick gel extraction kit. The TCRbeta amplicons were sequenced with 250-bp paired-end reads on an Illumina HiSeq 2500. Per the authors' processing: Reads were quality-trimmed with Trimmomatic v0.33, and paired reads were merged with FLASH v1.2.11 to recover full CDR3 sequences. MiGEC v1.2.1b assigned V, D and J germline segments to the rearranged TCRbeta sequences. Clonotype statistics, along with Shannon-Wiener diversity indices, were calculated using VDJtools v1.0.0. To reduce sampling bias, subsequent analyses other than the diversity analysis used only the 250 most abundant clonotypes in each sample. The public reads were run again by TCRdb, first through fastp at Q25 and then through MiXCR, and only productive beta chains were kept. Rows are unified per CDR3 protein, each entry keeping the most common DNA and genes. TCRdb's processing, not the study's, gives the V and J calls here. This sample is represented by 95,000 to 100,000 distinct CDR3 sequences; about 63% of them were singletons. Together, the top ten hold roughly an eighth of the sample.

The sample comprised liver tumor tissue from sampling region 2. The cell subset or site label here, explained by the study, means: tumor region T2, inferior pole. The sequence was collected from a woman aged 55-75 years with primary liver carcinoma and hepatitis B virus infection.

The CDR3 reads CASSVTDTQYS. The DNA sequence is as follows: TGTGCCAGCAGTGTCACAGATACGCAGTATTCT. The chain joins TRBV12-3 or TRBV12-4 to TRBJ2-3; there is no confident call for the D gene. Both ends counted, the CDR3 spans 11 residues. Only the CDR3 DNA is retained, 33 bases long and in frame from the first base. Trimming costs V 5 bases and J 2 bases, and their ends lie 2 bases apart.